One T cell receptor beta chain is described in this entry. The antigen remains unidentified. A single record per CDR3 protein comes from TCRdb applying MiXCR to the reads. The data contain about 700,000 distinct CDR3 sequences, around 31% of them seen just once; the ten biggest clones take up roughly 18%. These data originate in a study of T cell repertoires in cytomegalovirus infection. There are 13 residues in the CDR3. V gave up 10 bases and J gave up 8 bases, with 19 bases separating them. CDR1 is ENHRY and CDR2 is SYGVKD in the germline V gene. The material was cultured PBMCs, obtained from culture after CMV antigen stimulation. The J gene is TRBJ2-3, the V gene TRBV10-3; D is perhaps TRBD2 (5 bases). The sequence was obtained from a human donor in good health (CMV status not recorded). Some clones in this sample may be carry-over from other donors' samples. This CDR3 reads CATLEVTSGTQYF. The CDR3 DNA is TGTGCCACCCTCGAAGTCACCAGCGGTACGCAGTATTTT.